This TCR beta chain is drawn from a study of blood T cell repertoires in COVID-19. About the study: Sources were T cells, B-cell-depleted T cells, or PBMCs; the material itself was cDNA or gDNA.

The assay was immunoSEQ multiplex PCR, and TCRdb's table has in-frame clones only and misses some. The sample carries about 430,000 clones, over 75% recorded once. This CDR3 is 14 amino acids long. Germline values: CDR1 SNHLY, CDR2 FYNNEI. V lost 5 bases and J lost 8; bases outside the gene matches: 11. The study recruited people aged about 18 to 95 years across 24 US areas. Cohort placement rested on clinical history that participants reported themselves. Donors in Cohort 3 counted as recovered after two negative PCRs, clearance, or symptom resolution. The receptor comes from a young man who had recovered from COVID-19. Specimen: PBMCs or T cells enriched from blood (not recorded which). The gene calls are TRBV2 and TRBJ1-2; TRBD1 aligns across 7 bases. CDR3 in DNA: TGTGCCAGCAGTACCGGACAGGCCTTTGGAGGCTACACCTTC. Amino acids: CASSTGQAFGGYTF.